One and the same sample provided the 15 T cell receptor beta chains below, sequenced in a study of TIL therapy for anti-PD-1-resistant metastatic lung cancer. This was the immunoSEQ v3 assay. The data were produced by immunoSEQ multiplex PCR, yet TCRdb's version contains in-frame clones alone and is incomplete. The profile covers approximately 92,000 clones, with around three fifths appearing a single time and approximately 11% taken by the ten largest. As to time point: pre-treatment sample, taken before nivolumab and TIL therapy. The tumor samples were excised metastases, mostly pleural nodules or supraclavicular lymph nodes. Sequencing was performed on tumor tissue, taken at baseline. These receptors all come from a person aged 25-85 years with non-small cell lung cancer.

This clone has just a few counts. This chain uses TRBV7-2 with TRBJ1-4; D is possibly TRBD1 (6 bases). V lost 5 bases, J lost 2 bases, and 15 bases lay in between. Germline CDR1 and CDR2: SGHTA and FQGNSA. This CDR3 has 16 residues. Written as DNA, the CDR3 is TGTGCCAGCAGCCGTAACAGGGCCGGGACTAATGAAAAACTGTTTTTT. This codes for CASSRNRAGTNEKLFF. Drawing the rest from reference TRBV7-2 and TRBJ1-4, the complete variable domain is GAGVSQSPSNKVTEKGKDVELRCDPISGHTALYWYRQSLGQGLEFLIYFQGNSAPDKSGLPSDRFSAERTGGSVSTLTIQRTQQEDSAVYLCASSRNRAGTNEKLFFGSGTQLSVL.

There are a few counts of this clone. The chain carries TRBV19 and TRBJ2-2; weak D call: TRBD2 (5 bases). Trimming removed 1 base at V and 6 bases at J, with 15 bases between. This CDR3 spans 16 amino acids. From germline, CDR1 is LNHDA and CDR2 SQIVND (reference sequence). The CDR3 protein is CASSIAEGKLAGELFF. The DNA of the CDR3 is TGTGCCAGTAGTATAGCAGAGGGTAAGCTGGCCGGGGAGCTGTTTTTT.

The chain carries TRBV18 and TRBJ1-5; D is unresolved. The V end lost 3 bases, the J end lost 5 bases, and 8 bases lay between the germline ends. CDR3 length equals 13 residues. The germline CDR1 and CDR2 sequences are KGHSH and LQKENI. The CDR3 coding sequence is TGTGCCAGCTCACCCCTCACCGATCAGCCCCAGCATTTT. It is translated as CASSPLTDQPQHF.

The chain is built from TRBV19 and TRBJ2-3; no reliable D call. CDR1 is LNHDA and CDR2 is SQIVND in the germline V gene (reference sequence). CDR3 length equals 15 residues. Trimming took off 1 base at V and 0 bases at J, with 8 bases between the two ends. DNA for the CDR3: TGTGCCAGTAGTATAGGGGCCTTTAGCACAGATACGCAGTATTTT. It is translated as CASSIGAFSTDTQYF.

The chain carries TRBV4-1 and TRBJ2-2; 15 bases fit TRBD2. V dropped 0 bases and J dropped 13; count of bases not matched to a gene: 9. This CDR3 spans 17 amino acids. Germline CDR1 MGHRA, CDR2 YSYEKL. CDR3 nucleotide sequence: TGCGCCAGCAGCCAAGATCGGGGGACTAGCGGGAGGAGCGTGCTGTTTTTT. Translated, it gives CASSQDRGTSGRSVLFF.

This chain uses TRBV3-1 (or the pseudogene TRBV3-2) with TRBJ2-5, with no clear D. The CDR3 has 15 residues. V lost 2 bases and J 5 bases, leaving 15 bases between the germline ends. CDR1 and CDR2 from the germline V gene are LGHDT and YNNKEL (reference sequence). CDR3: CASSQSSPRAETQYF. DNA for the CDR3: TGTGCCAGCAGCCAAAGTTCACCCCGGGCGGAGACCCAGTACTTC.

This clone showed up just a few times. The J gene is TRBJ2-2, the V gene TRBV11-2; TRBD1 might be the D (6 bases). The V end lost 5 bases, the J end lost 4 bases, and 11 bases lay between the germline ends. The CDR3 runs to 14 residues. The germline V gene encodes CDR1 SGHAT and CDR2 FQNNGV. The CDR3, as DNA: TGTGCCAGCAGCCCCAGAGGGGGCACCGGGGAGCTGTTTTTT. It translates to CASSPRGGTGELFF.

This clone was counted a few times. This rearrangement joins TRBV5-6 to TRBJ2-3; no definite D call. Trimming cost V 2 bases and J 1 base, with 11 bases left between them. In germline, CDR1 is SGHDT, CDR2 YYEEEE. This CDR3 is built from 15 residues. The CDR3: CASSFISTGTDTQYF. The CDR3 DNA is TGTGCCAGCAGCTTTATCTCAACGGGCACAGATACGCAGTATTTT.

The V call is TRBV20-1, the J call TRBJ2-7; a weak D match, TRBD2 (6 bases). Germline assignment: CDR1 DFQATT and CDR2 SNEGSKA (reference sequence). The CDR3 totals 13 residues. Trimming pared 6 bases from V and 5 bases from J, leaving 17 bases between. The CDR3 DNA reads TGCAGTGCCAGTGGGGGGAGTTCCAACGAGCAGTACTTC. Translation gives CSASGGSSNEQYF.

The chain recombines TRBV11-1 with TRBJ2-3, with D perhaps given as TRBD1 or TRBD2 (6 bases each). CDR3 length equals 13 residues. Trimming took off 5 bases at V and 6 bases at J, with 12 bases between the two ends. CDR1 and CDR2 from the germline V gene are SGHAT and FQDESV (reference sequence). The CDR3 loop is CASSPPGGDTQYF. DNA of the CDR3: TGTGCCAGCAGCCCTCCCGGGGGCGATACGCAGTATTTT.

A few counts support this clone. The V gene is TRBV6-6, the J gene TRBJ2-1, with 10 bases identical to TRBD2. The CDR3 extends over 16 amino acids. Germline V lookup: CDR1 MNHNY, CDR2 SVGAGI (reference sequence). J lost 2 bases, V lost 5 bases, and 6 bases had no gene match. The CDR3 DNA reads as TGTGCCAGCAGTACACGGACTAGCGGAACCTACAATGAGCAGTTCTTC. It is translated as CASSTRTSGTYNEQFF.

The chain links TRBV29-1 to TRBJ2-1, with 9 bases lining up with TRBD1. J lost 4 bases, V lost 0 bases, and 4 bases had no gene match. Germline CDR1 reads SQVTM; CDR2 reads ANQGSEA. The CDR3 has 15 residues. This chain's CDR3 is CSVEEGTGFYNEQFF. As DNA, the CDR3 is TGCAGCGTTGAAGAGGGGACAGGGTTTTACAATGAGCAGTTCTTC.

The V call is TRBV4-2, the J call TRBJ2-5; D might be TRBD1 (5 bases). The CDR3 runs to 15 residues. Germline assignment: CDR1 LGHNA and CDR2 YNFKEQ. The V and J ends lost 0 bases and 10 bases respectively, with 18 bases between them. CDR3 sequence: CASSQDQGAPGIQYF. The DNA of the CDR3 is TGTGCCAGCAGCCAAGATCAGGGTGCCCCAGGGATCCAGTACTTC.

This sequence joins TRBV19 and TRBJ2-7; D may correspond to TRBD1 or TRBD2 (6 bases each). Germline values: CDR1 LNHDA, CDR2 SQIVND (reference sequence). The CDR3 contains 12 residues. The CDR3 region is CRGRTVGYEQYF. The CDR3 nucleotides are TGTAGAGGGAGGACAGTAGGTTACGAGCAGTACTTC. Drawing the rest from reference TRBV19 and TRBJ2-7, the complete variable domain is DGGITQSPKYLFRKEGQNVTLSCEQNLNHDAMYWYRQDPGQGLRLIYYSQIVNDFQKGDIAEGYSVSREKKESFPLTVTSAQKNPTAFYLCRGRTVGYEQYFGPGTRLTVT.

This CDR3 reads CASSHGANYGYTF. The CDR3 bases are TGCGCCAGCAGCCACGGAGCTAACTATGGCTACACCTTC. This chain connects TRBV5-1 to TRBJ1-2, with D uncertain. The V gene lost 4 bases and the J gene lost 0 bases, with 7 bases spanning the gap. Germline V gives CDR1 SGHRS, CDR2 YFSETQ. The CDR3 spans 13 residues. The full variable domain, in which reference TRBV5-1 and TRBJ1-2 provide the parts outside the CDR3, is KAGVTQTPRYLIKTRGQQVTLSCSPISGHRSVSWYQQTPGQGLQFLFEYFSETQRNKGNFPGRFSGRQFSNSRSEMNVSTLELGDSALYLCASSHGANYGYTFGSGTRLTVV.